The source of this T cell receptor beta chain is a study of PD-1 blockade in classical Hodgkin lymphoma. Findings of the study overall: Possible causes of repertoire differences, disease activity or prior therapy, remain undefined.

Method: immunoSEQ multiplex PCR; TCRdb's copy keeps in-frame clones and lacks some. This sample has almost 100,000 clones; over 85% occur once, and the top ten carry 2.5% to 3.5%. Trimming took 5 bases from V and 3 from J; bases not matched to a gene: 7. Looked up from germline, CDR1 is MDHEN and CDR2 is SYDVKM. The CDR3 contains 16 residues. Worth noting for this clone: Its specificity is unknown.

Each and every patient relapsed after autologous stem cell transplantation, and patients got differing brentuximab vedotin exposure. V gene TRBV28 combines with J gene TRBJ2-1, with 10 bases that match TRBD1. This receptor was identified in a human donor with classical Hodgkin lymphoma. This sample comprised peripheral blood mononuclear cells (PBMCs), obtained at baseline. The CDR3 DNA reads TGTGCCAGCAGTCCTACGGGACAGGGGCGCTACAATGAGCAGTTCTTC. Translation: CASSPTGQGRYNEQFF.